These T cell receptor beta chains were read from a single sample in a study of T-cell memory formation after mild COVID-19. TCRdb itself ran the 5' RACE reads through MiXCR, one entry per CDR3 protein. The sample lists some 270,000 distinct CDR3 sequences; 15% to 17% were seen once. The specimen sequenced was PBMCs or a T cell subset sorted from them (not recorded which). Receptor source: an adult woman who had mild COVID-19 (a few samples of this study predate the infection). Cell type and time point are not known. The CDR3 runs from the conserved cysteine through the conserved F or W. The order of the fields is D gene, J gene, V gene, clone size, CDR3 DNA, CDR3 protein. The D gene is left open where the match is weak. The size field is filled for only some rows; it gives once, few, many or a size class.

TRBD1	TRBJ1-1	TRBV5-1	few	TGCGCCAGCAGCACCGGGACAGAGAACACTGAAGCTTTCTTT	CASSTGTENTEAFF
.	TRBJ2-3	TRBV6-6	few	TGTGCCAGCAGTTCCGGGCGGGGTAGCACAGATACGCAGTATTTT	CASSSGRGSTDTQYF
.	TRBJ1-1	TRBV30	.	TGTGCCTGCGGGGCCCCGGGGGACACTGAAGCTTTCTTT	CACGAPGDTEAFF
TRBD1	TRBJ2-3	TRBV12-3/TRBV12-4	.	TGTGCCAGCAGCCCCTCCAGGGACAGGGGGCGCGGAGATACGCAGTATTTT	CASSPSRDRGRGDTQYF
.	TRBJ2-4	TRBV7-9	few	TGTGCCAGCAGCCCCCGCCTGGTATGGGACATTCAGTACTTC	CASSPRLVWDIQYF
TRBD1	TRBJ1-1	TRBV12-3/TRBV12-4	.	TGTGCCAGCATCTTCGGACAGGGGGATAAAAGGAACACTGAAGCTTTCTTT	CASIFGQGDKRNTEAFF
.	TRBJ1-1	TRBV10-3	.	TGTGCCATCAGTGATTCCCACCGGTCAGGCCCTGAAGCTTTCTTT	CAISDSHRSGPEAFF
.	TRBJ1-2	TRBV5-1	few	TGCGCCAGCAGCTTGGCCGTGGGTCTCGGGTCTGGCTACACCTTC	CASSLAVGLGSGYTF
.	TRBJ1-4	TRBV5-1	.	TGCGCCAGCAGCTTGGGGTTGAGGGATACGAAAGAAAAACTGTTTTTT	CASSLGLRDTKEKLFF
.	TRBJ2-1	TRBV3-1	many	TGTGCCAGCAGCCAATCCCTTTCTAGGGGCGGCAATGAGCAGTTCTTC	CASSQSLSRGGNEQFF
.	TRBJ1-1	TRBV14	few	TGTGCCAGCAGCTTTGGGCCGAACACTGAAGCTTTCTTT	CASSFGPNTEAFF
TRBD2	TRBJ2-5	TRBV10-3	.	TGTGCCACTCAACCGGGACTAGAGGCTGCAGAGACCCAGTACTTC	CATQPGLEAAETQYF
TRBD1	TRBJ2-1	TRBV6-6	.	TGTGCCAGCAGTTACTACGACAGGGTGGCGCAGTTCTTC	CASSYYDRVAQFF
TRBD2	TRBJ2-1	TRBV5-1	many	TGCGCCAGCAGCCCCCCTAGCGGGACGACTGGGGATGAGCAGTTCTTC	CASSPPSGTTGDEQFF
.	TRBJ2-7	TRBV27	.	TGTGCCAGCCGAAGGTTTATCGGGGGAAACTACGAGCAGTACTTC	CASRRFIGGNYEQYF
TRBD2	TRBJ2-1	TRBV20-1	.	TGCAGTGCTAGTCCCCGGACTAGCGGGAGGGGGAGTGAGCAGTTCTTC	CSASPRTSGRGSEQFF
.	TRBJ2-7	TRBV5-1	.	TGCGCCAGCAGCTTCAGGCCATACCACCTCTCCTACGAGCAGTACTTC	CASSFRPYHLSYEQYF
.	TRBJ1-4	TRBV5-1	.	TGCGCCAGCAGCCTTATGGGGGGAAATGAAAAACTGTTTTTT	CASSLMGGNEKLFF
.	TRBJ2-7	TRBV6-2/TRBV6-3	.	TGTGCCAGCAGTTACTCCGGCTACGGAAGCTCCTACGAGCAGTACTTC	CASSYSGYGSSYEQYF
.	TRBJ2-5	TRBV9	few	TGTGCCAGCAGCGTAGCGCCCACCGGGACGCACCAAGGGGAGACCCAGTACTTC	CASSVAPTGTHQGETQYF
.	TRBJ2-1	TRBV7-2	.	TGTGCCAGCAGCTTAGGTCTTCGTGGGAAGCTCTACAATGAGCAGTTCTTC	CASSLGLRGKLYNEQFF
TRBD1	TRBJ1-6	TRBV10-2	few	TGCGCCAGCAGTGAGTCGAGGCAGGGGGTGACCCTCCACTTT	CASSESRQGVTLHF